Each of the 8 T cell receptor beta chains below was sequenced from the same sample in a study of T cells expressing NK-cell markers. After re-calling the 5' RACE reads, TCRdb lists one entry per CDR3 protein, DNA absent. This table lists about 460,000 distinct CDR3 sequences. Sequenced: blood T cells: a sorted CD56 or NKG2C T cell subset, CD4+ or CD8+ T cells, or bulk PBMC T cells (not recorded which). These receptor sequences come from a woman aged 50 to 60 in good health.

The J gene is TRBJ2-5, the V gene TRBV5-6; no DNA is available, so the TRBD2 call from TCRdb remains unchecked. The CDR3 covers 16 residues. Germline-derived CDR1 and CDR2 are SGHDT and YYEEEE. The CDR3 region is CASNRGSGRWGETQYF.

This chain joins TRBV12-3 or TRBV12-4 and TRBJ2-5; there is no DNA to check the TCRdb D call of TRBD1. CDR3 length: 14 residues. CDR3 in amino acids: CASSLTRGMETQYF.

This sequence joins TRBV10-2 and TRBJ2-5; the TCRdb call, TRBD1, lacks DNA for checking. Germline values: CDR1 WSHSY, CDR2 SAAADI. This CDR3 spans 14 amino acids. The CDR3 sequence: CASSELAGEETQYF.

V usage is TRBV11-2 and J usage is TRBJ2-7; the D gene TCRdb calls, TRBD1, cannot be checked with no DNA. CDR3 length equals 16 residues. CDR1 and CDR2 (germline): SGHAT, FQNNGV. This CDR3 is CASSWPQDGSSYEQYF.

J is TRBJ2-5 and V is TRBV12-3 or TRBV12-4; no DNA is available, so the TRBD1 call from TCRdb remains unchecked. The CDR3 is 14 amino acids. The CDR3 protein is CASSSGGGQETQYF.

The chain uses TRBV20-1 and TRBJ2-1. In germline, CDR1 is DFQATT, CDR2 SNEGSKA (reference sequence). This CDR3 spans 16 amino acids. CDR3 amino acids: CSARATGQSSYNEQFF.

J is TRBJ1-1 and V is TRBV28; TCRdb gives TRBD1 as the D gene, but with no DNA this cannot be confirmed. The CDR3 loop spans 17 amino acids. CDR1 is MDHEN and CDR2 is SYDVKM in the germline V gene. This CDR3 reads CASSLWGNRGLNTEAFF.

The J gene is TRBJ2-3, the V gene TRBV12-3 or TRBV12-4; TCRdb returns TRBD1, unconfirmable since there is no DNA. CDR3 size: 14 residues. The CDR3 protein is CASTLTAPTDTQYF.